The rows below give T cell receptor beta chains drawn from one sample of a study of tumor-infiltrating lymphocytes in glioblastoma multiforme. TCRdb used MiXCR to reprocess the multiplex PCR reads, holding one entry per CDR3 protein. Of tens of thousands of distinct CDR3 sequences in the sample, roughly 64% were seen once. The sequencing sample was made of brain tumor tissue. These receptors originate from a male donor with glioblastoma. The CDR3 runs from the conserved cysteine through the conserved F or W. Fields, in order: V gene, J gene, CDR3 protein.

TRBV7-9	TRBJ2-7	CASRLDGSSTYEQYF
TRBV10-3	TRBJ1-4	CAISPSAEKLFF
TRBV14	TRBJ2-1	CASSHDSGYNEQFF
TRBV20-1	TRBJ2-3	CSAYTPGASTDTQYF
TRBV6-1	TRBJ2-3	CASSEGQVRAGADTQYF
TRBV20-1	TRBJ1-2	CSAMRSGHGHTF
TRBV29-1	TRBJ2-1	CSVRRCDERFF
TRBV27	TRBJ2-3	CASSSGTSADTQYF
TRBV7-9	TRBJ1-1	CASSLGLRVGTKAFF
TRBV13	TRBJ2-7	CASSPTEISYEQYF
TRBV20-1	TRBJ1-1	CSDTDRAHAMNTEAFF
TRBV5-1	TRBJ2-1	CASRLGTGVYNEQSF
TRBV20-1	TRBJ1-4	CNARMGHGNEKLFF
TRBV11-3	TRBJ2-1	CASSCNNYIEQFF
TRBV30	TRBJ2-3	CAWSVTGRADTQYF
TRBV7-8	TRBJ2-7	CASSLGLEIYEQYF
TRBV20-1	TRBJ2-7	CSASGLAEGLYEQYF
TRBV11-2	TRBJ2-3	CASRRSEGWDTQYF
TRBV29-1	TRBJ2-5	CSVDRGRETQYF
TRBV7-2	TRBJ1-4	CASSFVAGQGDEKLFF
TRBV29-1	TRBJ1-1	CSVESNTDAFF
TRBV2	TRBJ2-5	CASMFTFEKTQYF
TRBV4-1	TRBJ1-6	CASSQDQGLNSPLHF
TRBV30	TRBJ2-1	CAWSVNMVRNEQFF
TRBV11-2	TRBJ2-2	CASTSSFGQGLAVNTGELFF
TRBV7-9	TRBJ2-7	CASSTRGGPLGEQYF
TRBV12-3/TRBV12-4	TRBJ2-1	CASSFRTSGSYNGQFF
TRBV20-1	TRBJ2-1	CSAKTSRRAVFGEQFF
TRBV4-1	TRBJ2-1	CASSRAGLGSGEQFF
TRBV10-3	TRBJ2-5	CAISEIVVRGPQETQYF
TRBV20-1	TRBJ2-3	CSVRSTRSTDTQYF
TRBV29-1	TRBJ2-7	CSVDNQAGSGEQYF
TRBV21-1	TRBJ2-7	CASSRSPTGEGRPNEQYF
TRBV20-1	TRBJ1-2	CSARDESSTRYTF
TRBV4-2	TRBJ2-1	CASSQGAGAYNEQFF
TRBV11-1	TRBJ2-5	CASSRDREETQYF
TRBV10-2	TRBJ2-7	CARSESVEDRRF
TRBV7-9	TRBJ1-2	CASSLEQGGGYTF
TRBV5-1	TRBJ2-7	CASSRASDGSYEQYF
TRBV11-3	TRBJ2-7	CASSMPPRSEQYF
TRBV5-1	TRBJ2-6	CASSLGGFSGANVLTF
TRBV5-5	TRBJ1-5	CTSSLYSGSNQPRHF
TRBV28	TRBJ2-7	CASSSTQGSGGYEQYF
TRBV28	TRBJ1-1	CATLDAPNTEAFF
TRBV12-3/TRBV12-4	TRBJ1-1	CASSSGEGGKLNTEALF
TRBV29-1	TRBJ1-1	CSVEGSGNEAFF
TRBV20-1	TRBJ1-6	CSAPDGSSYNSPLHF
TRBV7-2	TRBJ2-7	CASSKPGLEQYF
TRBV29-1	TRBJ1-1	CSVEKASDEAFF
TRBV20-1	TRBJ2-1	CSASSGRVEQFF
TRBV10-3	TRBJ2-7	CAISAPGQRAYEQYF